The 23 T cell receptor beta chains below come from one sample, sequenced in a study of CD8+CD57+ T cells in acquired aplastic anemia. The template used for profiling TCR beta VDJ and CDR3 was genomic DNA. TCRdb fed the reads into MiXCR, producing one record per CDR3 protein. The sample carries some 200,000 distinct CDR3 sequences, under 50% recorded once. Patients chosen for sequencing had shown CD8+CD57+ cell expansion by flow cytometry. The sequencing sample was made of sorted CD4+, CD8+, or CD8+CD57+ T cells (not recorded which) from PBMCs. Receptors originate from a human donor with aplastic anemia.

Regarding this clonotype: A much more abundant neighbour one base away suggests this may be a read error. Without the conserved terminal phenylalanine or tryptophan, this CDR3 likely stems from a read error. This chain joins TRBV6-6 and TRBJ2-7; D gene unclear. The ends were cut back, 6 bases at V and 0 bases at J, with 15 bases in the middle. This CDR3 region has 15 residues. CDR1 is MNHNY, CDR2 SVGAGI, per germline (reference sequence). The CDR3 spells CASRPGGRNSYEQYL. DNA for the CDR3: TGTGCCAGCAGGCCCGGCGGCAGGAACTCCTACGAGCAGTACCTC.

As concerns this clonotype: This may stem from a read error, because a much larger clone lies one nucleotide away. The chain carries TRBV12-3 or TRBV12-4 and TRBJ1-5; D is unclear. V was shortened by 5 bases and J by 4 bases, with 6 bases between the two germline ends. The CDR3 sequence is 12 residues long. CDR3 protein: CASSVGNQPQHF. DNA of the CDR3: TGTGCCAGCAGTGTTGGGAATCAGCCCCAGCATTTT.

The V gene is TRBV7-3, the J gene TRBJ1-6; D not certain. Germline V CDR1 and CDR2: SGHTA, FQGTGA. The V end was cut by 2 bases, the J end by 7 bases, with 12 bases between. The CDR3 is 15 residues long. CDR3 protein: CASSLAGDLNSPLHF. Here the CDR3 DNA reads TGTGCCAGCAGCTTAGCCGGAGACCTAAATTCACCCCTCCACTTT. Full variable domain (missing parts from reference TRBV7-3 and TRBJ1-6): GAGVSQTPSNKVTEKGKYVELRCDPISGHTALYWYRQSLGQGPEFLIYFQGTGAADDSGLPNDRFFAVRPEGSVSTLKIQRTERGDSAVYLCASSLAGDLNSPLHFGNGTRLTVT.

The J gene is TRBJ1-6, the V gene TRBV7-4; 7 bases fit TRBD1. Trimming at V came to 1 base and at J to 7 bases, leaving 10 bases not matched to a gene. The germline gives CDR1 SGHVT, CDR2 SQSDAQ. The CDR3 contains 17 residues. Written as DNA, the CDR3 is TGTGCCAGCAGCTTAGGGTCGGACAGGTCCTGGAATTCACCCCTCCACTTT. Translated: CASSLGSDRSWNSPLHF.

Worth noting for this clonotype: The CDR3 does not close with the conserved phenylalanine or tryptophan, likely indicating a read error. This CDR3 reads CASSRGLAGGRKTQYS. The DNA for the CDR3 is TGTGCCAGCAGTCGGGGACTAGCGGGGGGCCGGAAGACCCAGTACTCC. The V gene is TRBV6-1, the J gene TRBJ2-5; 15 bases are shared with TRBD2. Germline loops: CDR1 MNHNS, CDR2 SASEGT. This CDR3 spans 16 amino acids. The trim removed 5 bases at V and 6 bases at J, leaving 7 bases unmatched.

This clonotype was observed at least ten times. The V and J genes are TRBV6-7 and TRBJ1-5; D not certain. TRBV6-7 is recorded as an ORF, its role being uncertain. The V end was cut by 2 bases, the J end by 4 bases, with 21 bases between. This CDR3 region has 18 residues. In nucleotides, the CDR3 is TGTGCCAGCAGTTACCGGAGCCTATGGGAGGATGGGAATCAGCCCCAGCATTTT. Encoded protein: CASSYRSLWEDGNQPQHF.

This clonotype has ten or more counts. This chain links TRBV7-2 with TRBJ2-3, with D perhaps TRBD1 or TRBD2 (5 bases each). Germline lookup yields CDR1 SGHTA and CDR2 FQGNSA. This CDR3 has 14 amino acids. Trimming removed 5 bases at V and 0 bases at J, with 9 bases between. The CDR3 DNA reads TGTGCCAGCAGCACCAGGGACAGCACAGATACGCAGTATTTT. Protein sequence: CASSTRDSTDTQYF. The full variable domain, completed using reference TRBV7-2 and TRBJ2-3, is GAGVSQSPSNKVTEKGKDVELRCDPISGHTALYWYRQSLGQGLEFLIYFQGNSAPDKSGLPSDRFSAERTGGSVSTLTIQRTQQEDSAVYLCASSTRDSTDTQYFGPGTRLTVL.

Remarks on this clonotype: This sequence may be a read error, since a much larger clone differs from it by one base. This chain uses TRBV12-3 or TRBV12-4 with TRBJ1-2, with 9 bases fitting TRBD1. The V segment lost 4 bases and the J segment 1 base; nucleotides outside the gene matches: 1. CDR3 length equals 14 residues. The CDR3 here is CASSWDRVNYGYTF. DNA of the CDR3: TGTGCCAGCAGTTGGGACAGGGTTAACTATGGCTACACCTTC.

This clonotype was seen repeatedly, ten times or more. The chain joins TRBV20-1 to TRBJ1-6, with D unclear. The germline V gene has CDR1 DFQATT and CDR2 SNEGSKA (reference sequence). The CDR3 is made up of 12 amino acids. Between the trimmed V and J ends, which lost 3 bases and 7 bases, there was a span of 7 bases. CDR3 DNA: TGCAGTGCTAGGGTCAACAATTCACCCCTCCACTTT. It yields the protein CSARVNNSPLHF.

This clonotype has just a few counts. The CDR3 DNA reads TGTGCCAGCAGCTTGGAGCAATATGGCTACACCTTC. This encodes CASSLEQYGYTF. This chain uses TRBV7-9 with TRBJ1-2; D call uncertain. CDR3 length equals 12 residues. V gave up 3 bases and J gave up 5 bases, with 7 bases separating them. CDR1 is SEHNR and CDR2 is FQNEAQ in the germline V gene (reference sequence).

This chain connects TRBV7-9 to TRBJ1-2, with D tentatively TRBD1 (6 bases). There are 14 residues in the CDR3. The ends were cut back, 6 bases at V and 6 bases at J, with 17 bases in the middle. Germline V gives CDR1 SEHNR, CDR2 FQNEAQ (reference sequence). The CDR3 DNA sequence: TGTGCCAGCAGATCAACCGGGGGCTGGGATGGCTACACCTTC. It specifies CASRSTGGWDGYTF. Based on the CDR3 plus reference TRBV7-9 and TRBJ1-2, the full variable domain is DTGVSQNPRHKITKRGQNVTFRCDPISEHNRLYWYRQTLGQGPEFLTYFQNEAQLEKSRLLSDRFSAERPKGSFSTLEIQRTEQGDSAMYLCASRSTGGWDGYTFGSGTRLTVV.

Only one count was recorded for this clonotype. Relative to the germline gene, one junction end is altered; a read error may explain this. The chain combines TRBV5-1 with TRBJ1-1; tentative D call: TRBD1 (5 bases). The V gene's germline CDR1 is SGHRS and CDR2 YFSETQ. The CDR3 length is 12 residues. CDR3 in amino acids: CASSLSGTEASF. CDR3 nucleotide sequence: TGCGCCAGCAGCTTGTCTGGGACTGAAGCTTCCTTT.

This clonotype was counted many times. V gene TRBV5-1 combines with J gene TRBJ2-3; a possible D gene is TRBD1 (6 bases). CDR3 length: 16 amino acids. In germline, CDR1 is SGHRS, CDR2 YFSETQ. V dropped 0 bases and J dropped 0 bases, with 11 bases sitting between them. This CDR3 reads CASSLAAGASTDTQYF. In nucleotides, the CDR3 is TGCGCCAGCAGCTTGGCGGCAGGGGCTAGCACAGATACGCAGTATTTT.

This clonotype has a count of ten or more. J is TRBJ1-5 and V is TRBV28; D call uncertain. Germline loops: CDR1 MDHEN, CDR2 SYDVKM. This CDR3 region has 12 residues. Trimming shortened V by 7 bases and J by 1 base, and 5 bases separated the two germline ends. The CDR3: CASKRSNQPQHF. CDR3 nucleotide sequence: TGTGCCAGCAAGCGGAGCAATCAGCCCCAGCATTTT.

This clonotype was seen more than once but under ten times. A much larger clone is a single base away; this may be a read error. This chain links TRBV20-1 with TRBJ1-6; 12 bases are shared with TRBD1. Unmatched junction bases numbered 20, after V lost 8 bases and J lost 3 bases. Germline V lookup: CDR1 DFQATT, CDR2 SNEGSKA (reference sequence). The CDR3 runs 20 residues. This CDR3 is CSTTLQGQGAVVVYNSPLHF. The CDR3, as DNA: TGCAGTACTACGCTCCAGGGACAGGGGGCTGTTGTGGTCTATAATTCACCCCTCCACTTT.

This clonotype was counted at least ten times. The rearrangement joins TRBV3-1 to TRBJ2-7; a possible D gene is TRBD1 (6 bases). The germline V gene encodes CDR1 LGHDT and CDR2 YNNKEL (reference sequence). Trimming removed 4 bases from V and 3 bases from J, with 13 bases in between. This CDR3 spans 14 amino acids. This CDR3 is CASSRPGQLYEQYF. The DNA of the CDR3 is TGTGCCAGCAGCCGCCCGGGACAACTCTACGAGCAGTACTTC.

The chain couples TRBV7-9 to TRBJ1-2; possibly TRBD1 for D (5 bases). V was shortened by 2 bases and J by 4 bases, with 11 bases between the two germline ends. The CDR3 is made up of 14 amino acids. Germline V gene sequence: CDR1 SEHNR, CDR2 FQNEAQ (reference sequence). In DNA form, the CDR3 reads TGTGCCAGCAGCTTACGGGGGGTGGGCTATGGCTACACCTTC. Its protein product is CASSLRGVGYGYTF.

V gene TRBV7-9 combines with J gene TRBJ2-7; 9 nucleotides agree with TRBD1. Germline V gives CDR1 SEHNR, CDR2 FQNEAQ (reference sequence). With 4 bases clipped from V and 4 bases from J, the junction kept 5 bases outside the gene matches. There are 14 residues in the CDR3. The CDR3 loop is CASSSGTGLYEQYF. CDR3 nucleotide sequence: TGTGCCAGCAGCTCCGGGACAGGGTTGTACGAGCAGTACTTC.

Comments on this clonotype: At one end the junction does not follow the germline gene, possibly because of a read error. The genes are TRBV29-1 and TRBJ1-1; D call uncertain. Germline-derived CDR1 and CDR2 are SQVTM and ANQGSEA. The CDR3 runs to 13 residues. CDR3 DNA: TGCAGCGTCGCCGGACCGACGAACACTGAAGCTCTCTTT. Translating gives CSVAGPTNTEALF.

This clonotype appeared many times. Here the CDR3 reads CASSSLTEETQYF. CDR3 coding DNA: TGCGCCAGCAGCTCTCTGACAGAAGAGACCCAGTACTTC. The rearrangement uses TRBV5-1 and TRBJ2-5; D is perhaps TRBD1 (5 bases). V was trimmed by 3 bases and J by 3 bases, leaving 9 bases between them. In germline, CDR1 is SGHRS, CDR2 YFSETQ. The CDR3 is 13 residues long.

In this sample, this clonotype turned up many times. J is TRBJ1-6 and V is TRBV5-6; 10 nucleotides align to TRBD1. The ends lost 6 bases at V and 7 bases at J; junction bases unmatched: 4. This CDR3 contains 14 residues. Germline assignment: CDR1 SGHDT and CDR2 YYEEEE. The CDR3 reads CASIRDRGNSPLHF. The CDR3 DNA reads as TGTGCCAGCATCCGGGACAGGGGCAATTCACCCCTCCACTTT.

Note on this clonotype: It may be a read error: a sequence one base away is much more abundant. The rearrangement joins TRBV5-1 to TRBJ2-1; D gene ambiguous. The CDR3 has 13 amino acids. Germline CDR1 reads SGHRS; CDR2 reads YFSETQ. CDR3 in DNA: TGCGCCAGCAGCTTGGGCGGTGATAATGAGCGGTTCTTC. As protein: CASSLGGDNERFF.

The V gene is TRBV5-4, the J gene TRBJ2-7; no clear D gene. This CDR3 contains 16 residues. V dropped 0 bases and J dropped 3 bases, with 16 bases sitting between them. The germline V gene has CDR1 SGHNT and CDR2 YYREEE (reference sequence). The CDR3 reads CASSLVRDIGGYEQYF. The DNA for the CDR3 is TGTGCCAGCAGCTTGGTTAGGGATATAGGCGGCTACGAGCAGTACTTC.